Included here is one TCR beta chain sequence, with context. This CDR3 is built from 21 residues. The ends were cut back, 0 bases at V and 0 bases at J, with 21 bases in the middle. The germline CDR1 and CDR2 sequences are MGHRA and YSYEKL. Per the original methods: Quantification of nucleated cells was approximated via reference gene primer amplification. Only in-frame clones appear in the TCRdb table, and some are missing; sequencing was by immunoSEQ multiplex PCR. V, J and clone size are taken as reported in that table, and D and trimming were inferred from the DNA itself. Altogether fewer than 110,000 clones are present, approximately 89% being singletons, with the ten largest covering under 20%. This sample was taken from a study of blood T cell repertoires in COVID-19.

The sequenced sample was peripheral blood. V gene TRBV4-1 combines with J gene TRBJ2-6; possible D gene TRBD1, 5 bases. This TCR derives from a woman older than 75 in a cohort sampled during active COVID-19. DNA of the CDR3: TGCGCCAGCAGCCAAGAGGAACAGGTCGGTCTATCCTTCTCTGGGGCCAACGTCCTGACTTTC. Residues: CASSQEEQVGLSFSGANVLTF.